This entry describes one T cell receptor (beta chain). Its specificity is not known. Pooled in the analysis were second doses at about 4 or about 12 weeks. Assay: immunoSEQ multiplex PCR; the TCRdb copy retains only in-frame clones and omits some. The table records approximately 140,000 clones, about 90% of them present only once. This sample was included in a study of T cell responses to AZD1222 COVID-19 vaccine. Regarding the study as a whole: The donor group comprised mostly white British people and more females; the analysis possibly underestimated clonal diversity.

V was trimmed by 5 bases and J by 1 base, leaving 13 bases between them. From germline, CDR1 is LNHDA and CDR2 SQIVND (reference sequence). This CDR3 contains 15 residues. This TCR came from an adult who received the AZD1222 COVID-19 vaccine. Sequences were derived from peripheral blood, sampled 28 days after the second AZD1222 dose. This chain connects TRBV19 to TRBJ2-3; D uncertain. The CDR3 sequence: CASSVYLSGTDTQYF. CDR3 nucleotide sequence: TGTGCCAGTAGTGTGTACCTTTCTGGCACAGATACGCAGTATTTT.